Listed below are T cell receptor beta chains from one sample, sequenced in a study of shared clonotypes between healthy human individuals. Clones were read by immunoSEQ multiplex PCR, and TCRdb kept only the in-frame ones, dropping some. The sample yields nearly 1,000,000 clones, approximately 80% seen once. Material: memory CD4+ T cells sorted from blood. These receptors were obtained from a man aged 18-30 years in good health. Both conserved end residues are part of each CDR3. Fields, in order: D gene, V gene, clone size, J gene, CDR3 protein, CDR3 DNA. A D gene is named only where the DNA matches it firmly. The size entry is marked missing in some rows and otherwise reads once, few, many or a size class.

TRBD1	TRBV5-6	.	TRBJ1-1	CASSPGTGAENTEAFF	TGTGCCAGCAGCCCGGGGACAGGGGCTGAAAACACTGAAGCTTTCTTT
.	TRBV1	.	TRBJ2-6	CTSRLDAQSRANVLTF	TGCACCAGCAGACTTGATGCACAAAGTCGGGCCAACGTCCTGACTTTC
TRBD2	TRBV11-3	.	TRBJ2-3	CASSPSIAGGQDTQYF	TGTGCCAGCAGCCCCTCAATAGCGGGGGGGCAAGATACGCAGTATTTT
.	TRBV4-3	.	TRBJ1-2	CASSQSLRTAAGGYTF	TGCGCCAGCAGCCAATCGCTAAGGACAGCAGCCGGAGGCTACACCTTC
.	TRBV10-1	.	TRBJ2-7	CASSESGRVRDEQYF	TGCGCCAGCAGTGAGTCCGGCAGGGTGAGGGACGAGCAGTACTTC
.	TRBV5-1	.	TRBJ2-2	CASRPGPFGGELFF	TGCGCCAGCCGCCCTGGTCCCTTTGGCGGGGAGCTGTTTTTT
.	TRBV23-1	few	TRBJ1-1	CASSRAGEAFF	TGCGCCAGCAGTCGTGCGGGTGAAGCTTTCTTT
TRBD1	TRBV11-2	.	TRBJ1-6	CASSLGDRGNSPLHF	TGTGCCAGCAGCTTGGGGGACAGGGGTAATTCACCCCTCCACTTT
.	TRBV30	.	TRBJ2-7	CAWSVGVSVDEQYF	TGTGCCTGGAGTGTAGGAGTCTCGGTCGACGAGCAGTACTTC
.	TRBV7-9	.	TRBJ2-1	CASSFSGVPNEQFF	TGTGCCAGCAGCTTCTCGGGAGTCCCCAATGAGCAGTTCTTC
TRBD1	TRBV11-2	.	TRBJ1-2	CASSLAAGGDYGYTF	TGTGCCAGCAGCTTAGCGGCAGGGGGCGACTATGGCTACACCTTC
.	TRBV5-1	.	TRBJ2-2	CASTDRNTGELFF	TGCGCCAGCACCGACCGTAACACCGGGGAGCTGTTTTTT
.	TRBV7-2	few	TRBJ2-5	CASSTWTGAQTQYF	TGTGCCAGCAGCACATGGACCGGGGCACAGACCCAGTACTTC
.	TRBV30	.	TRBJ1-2	CAWSVHAYGGYTF	TGTGCCTGGAGTGTACACGCCTATGGTGGCTACACCTTC
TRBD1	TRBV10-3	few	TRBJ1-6	CAISGGQDSGSPLHF	TGTGCCATCAGTGGAGGACAGGACTCGGGGTCACCCCTCCACTTT
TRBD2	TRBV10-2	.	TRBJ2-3	CASRLGLAGPDTQYF	TGCGCCAGCAGATTGGGACTAGCGGGGCCCGATACGCAGTATTTT
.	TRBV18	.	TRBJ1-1	CASSPATEGTEAFF	TGTGCCAGCTCACCGGCGACAGAAGGCACTGAAGCTTTCTTT
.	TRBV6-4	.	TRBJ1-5	CASSEVRVRAQPQHF	TGTGCCAGCAGTGAGGTCAGGGTGAGGGCCCAGCCCCAGCATTTT
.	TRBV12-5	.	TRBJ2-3	CASGNTDTQYF	TGTGCTAGTGGAAACACAGATACGCAGTATTTT
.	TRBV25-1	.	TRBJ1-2	CASSRPGNYGYTF	TGTGCCAGCAGTCGGCCGGGGAACTATGGCTACACCTTC
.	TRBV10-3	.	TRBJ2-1	CANPPKSSYNEQFF	TGTGCCAACCCGCCGAAGAGCTCCTACAATGAGCAGTTCTTC
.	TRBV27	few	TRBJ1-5	CASSLDGAWGQPQHF	TGTGCCAGCAGTTTGGACGGGGCTTGGGGACAGCCCCAGCATTTT
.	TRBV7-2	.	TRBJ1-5	CASSLDSPNQPQHF	TGTGCCAGCAGCTTGGACAGCCCGAATCAGCCCCAGCATTTT
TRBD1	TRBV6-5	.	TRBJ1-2	CASSTGGGGYTF	TGTGCCAGCAGCACAGGGGGAGGTGGCTACACCTTC
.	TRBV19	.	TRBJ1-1	CASSSTGNTEAFF	TGTGCCAGTTCCTCGACCGGAAACACTGAAGCTTTCTTT
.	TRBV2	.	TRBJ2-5	CASIKREWETQYF	TGTGCCAGCATCAAAAGGGAGTGGGAGACCCAGTACTTC
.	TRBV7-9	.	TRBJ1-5	CASSFNTGTNNQPQHF	TGTGCCAGCAGCTTTAATACCGGGACAAACAATCAGCCCCAGCATTTT
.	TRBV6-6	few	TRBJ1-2	CASSYLGGSGYTF	TGTGCCAGCAGTTACCTGGGGGGCTCTGGCTACACCTTC
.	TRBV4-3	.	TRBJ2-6	CASSLWDGLSSGANVLTF	TGCGCCAGCAGCCTGTGGGACGGACTCAGCTCTGGGGCCAACGTCCTGACTTTC
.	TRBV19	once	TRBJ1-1	CASRREAGNTEAFF	TGTGCCAGTAGGCGGGAGGCGGGGAACACTGAAGCTTTCTTT
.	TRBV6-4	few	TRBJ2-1	CASSDGLYSEQFF	TGTGCCAGCAGTGACGGGCTATACAGTGAGCAGTTCTTC
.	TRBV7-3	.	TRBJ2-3	CASGLIPGGRTDTQYF	TGTGCCAGCGGCCTCATTCCCGGGGGGCGCACAGATACGCAGTATTTT